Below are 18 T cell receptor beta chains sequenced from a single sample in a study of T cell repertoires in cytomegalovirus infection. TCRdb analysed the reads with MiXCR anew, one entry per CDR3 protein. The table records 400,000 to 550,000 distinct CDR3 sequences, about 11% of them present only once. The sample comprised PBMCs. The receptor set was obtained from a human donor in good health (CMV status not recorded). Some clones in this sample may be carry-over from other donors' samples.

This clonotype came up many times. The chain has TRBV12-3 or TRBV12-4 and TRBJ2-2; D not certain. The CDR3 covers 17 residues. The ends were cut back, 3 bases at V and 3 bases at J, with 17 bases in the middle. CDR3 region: CASSFDQSHRHTGELFF. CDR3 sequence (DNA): TGTGCCAGCAGTTTTGATCAGTCCCACAGACACACCGGGGAGCTGTTTTTT.

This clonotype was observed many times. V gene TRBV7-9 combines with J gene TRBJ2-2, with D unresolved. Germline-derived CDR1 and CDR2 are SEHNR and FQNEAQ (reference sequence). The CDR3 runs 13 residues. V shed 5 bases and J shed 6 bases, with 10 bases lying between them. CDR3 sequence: CASSKEGPGELFF. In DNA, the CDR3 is TGTGCCAGCAGCAAGGAAGGGCCCGGGGAGCTGTTTTTT.

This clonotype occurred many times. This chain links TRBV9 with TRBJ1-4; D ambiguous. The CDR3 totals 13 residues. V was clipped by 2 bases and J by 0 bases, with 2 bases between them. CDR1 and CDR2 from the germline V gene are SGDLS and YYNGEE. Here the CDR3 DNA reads TGTGCCAGCAGCGTCGCAACTAATGAAAAACTGTTTTTT. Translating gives CASSVATNEKLFF.

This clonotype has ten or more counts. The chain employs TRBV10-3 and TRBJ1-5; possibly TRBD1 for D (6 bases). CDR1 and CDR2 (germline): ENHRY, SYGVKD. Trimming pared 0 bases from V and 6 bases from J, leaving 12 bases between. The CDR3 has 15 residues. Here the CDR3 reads CAISESRGGGQPQHF. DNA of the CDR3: TGTGCCATCAGTGAGTCCAGGGGTGGGGGTCAGCCCCAGCATTTT.

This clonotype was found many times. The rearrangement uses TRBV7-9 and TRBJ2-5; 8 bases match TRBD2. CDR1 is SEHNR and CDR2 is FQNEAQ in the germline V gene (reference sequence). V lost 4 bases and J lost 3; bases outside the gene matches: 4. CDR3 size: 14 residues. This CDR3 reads CASSSGTRKETQYF. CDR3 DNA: TGTGCCAGCAGCTCCGGGACTAGAAAAGAGACCCAGTACTTC.

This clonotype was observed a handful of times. The CDR3 protein is CASSLTDRLAGDTAGELFF. The CDR3 DNA follows: TGTGCCAGCAGCTTGACGGATAGACTAGCGGGAGATACGGCCGGGGAGCTGTTTTTT. This chain joins TRBV13 and TRBJ2-2; the match to TRBD2 covers 12 bases. Germline V lookup: CDR1 PRHDT, CDR2 FYEKMQ (reference sequence). CDR3 length: 19 residues. The trim removed 3 bases at V and 6 bases at J, leaving 14 bases unmatched.

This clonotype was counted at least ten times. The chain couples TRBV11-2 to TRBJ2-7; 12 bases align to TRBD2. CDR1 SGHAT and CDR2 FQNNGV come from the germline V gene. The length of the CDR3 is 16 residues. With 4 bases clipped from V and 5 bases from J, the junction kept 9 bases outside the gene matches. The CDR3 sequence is CASSSRLAGEVHEQYF. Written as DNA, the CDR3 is TGTGCCAGCAGCTCCCGACTAGCGGGAGAAGTCCACGAGCAGTACTTC.

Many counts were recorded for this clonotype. The DNA of the CDR3 is TGTGCCAGCAGCTTAAATAGCGGGAGCTCCGAGCAGTACTTC. Residues: CASSLNSGSSEQYF. The chain is built from TRBV7-6 and TRBJ2-7; TRBD2 aligns across 9 bases. V trimming: 2 bases; J trimming: 6 bases; junction bases outside the gene matches: 5. The length of the CDR3 is 14 residues. From germline, CDR1 is SGHVS and CDR2 FNYEAQ.

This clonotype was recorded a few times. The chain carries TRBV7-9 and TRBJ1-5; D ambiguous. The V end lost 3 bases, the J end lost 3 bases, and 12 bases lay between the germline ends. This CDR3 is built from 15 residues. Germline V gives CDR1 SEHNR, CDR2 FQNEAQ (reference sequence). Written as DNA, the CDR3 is TGTGCCAGCAGCTTGGGATGGGCGCCCAATCAGCCCCAGCATTTT. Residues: CASSLGWAPNQPQHF.

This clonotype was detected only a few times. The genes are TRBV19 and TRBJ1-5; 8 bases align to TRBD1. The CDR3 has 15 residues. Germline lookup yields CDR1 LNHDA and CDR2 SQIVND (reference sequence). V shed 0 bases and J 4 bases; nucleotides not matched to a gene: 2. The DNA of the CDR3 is TGTGCCAGTAGTATAGAGAACAGGGGGAATCAGCCCCAGCATTTT. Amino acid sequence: CASSIENRGNQPQHF. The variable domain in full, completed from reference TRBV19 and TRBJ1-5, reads DGGITQSPKYLFRKEGQNVTLSCEQNLNHDAMYWYRQDPGQGLRLIYYSQIVNDFQKGDIAEGYSVSREKKESFPLTVTSAQKNPTAFYLCASSIENRGNQPQHFGDGTRLSIL.

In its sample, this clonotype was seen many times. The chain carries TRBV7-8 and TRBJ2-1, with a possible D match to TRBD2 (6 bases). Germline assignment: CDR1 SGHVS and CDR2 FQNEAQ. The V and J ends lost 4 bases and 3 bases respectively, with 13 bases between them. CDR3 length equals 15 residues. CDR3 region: CASSSDWRGYNEQFF. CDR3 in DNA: TGTGCCAGCAGCTCCGACTGGCGGGGCTACAATGAGCAGTTCTTC.

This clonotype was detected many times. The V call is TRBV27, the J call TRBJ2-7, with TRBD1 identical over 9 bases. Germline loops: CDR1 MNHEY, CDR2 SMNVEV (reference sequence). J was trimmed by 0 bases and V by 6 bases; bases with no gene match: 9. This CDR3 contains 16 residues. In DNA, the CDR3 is TGTGCCAGCAGAGAGACCGGGACAGGGATCTCCTACGAGCAGTACTTC. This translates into CASRETGTGISYEQYF.

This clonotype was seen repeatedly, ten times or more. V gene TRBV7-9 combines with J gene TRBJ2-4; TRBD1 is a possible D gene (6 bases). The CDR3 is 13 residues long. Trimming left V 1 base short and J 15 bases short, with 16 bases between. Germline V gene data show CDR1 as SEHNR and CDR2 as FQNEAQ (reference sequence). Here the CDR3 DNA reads TGTGCCAGCAGCTTAGGGCCAGGGGCGGATTGGTACTTC. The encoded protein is CASSLGPGADWYF.

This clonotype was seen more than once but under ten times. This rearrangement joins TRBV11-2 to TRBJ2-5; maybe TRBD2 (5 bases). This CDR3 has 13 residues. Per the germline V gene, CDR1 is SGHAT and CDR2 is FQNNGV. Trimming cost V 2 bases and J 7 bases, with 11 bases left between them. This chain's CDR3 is CASSLRTLGTQYF. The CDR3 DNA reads TGTGCCAGCAGCTTAAGGACTCTCGGGACCCAGTACTTC.

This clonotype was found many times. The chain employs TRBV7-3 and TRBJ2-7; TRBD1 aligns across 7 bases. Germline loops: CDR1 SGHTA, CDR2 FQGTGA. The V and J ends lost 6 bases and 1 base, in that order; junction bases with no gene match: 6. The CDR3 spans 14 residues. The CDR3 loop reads CASSEGAPSYEQYF. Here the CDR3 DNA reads TGTGCCAGCAGTGAGGGGGCCCCATCCTACGAGCAGTACTTC.

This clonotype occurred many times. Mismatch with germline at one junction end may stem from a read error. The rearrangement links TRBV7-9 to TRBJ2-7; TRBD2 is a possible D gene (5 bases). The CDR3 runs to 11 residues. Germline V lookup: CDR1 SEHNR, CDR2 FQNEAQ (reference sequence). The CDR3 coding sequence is TGTGCCAGCAGCCTCGGGCGGGTTTACCGCTTC. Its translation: CASSLGRVYRF. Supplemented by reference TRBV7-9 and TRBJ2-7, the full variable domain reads DTGVSQNPRHKITKRGQNVTFRCDPISEHNRLYWYRQTLGQGPEFLTYFQNEAQLEKSRLLSDRFSAERPKGSFSTLEIQRTEQGDSAMYLCASSLGRVYRFGPGTRLTVT.

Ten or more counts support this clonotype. In DNA form, the CDR3 reads TGTGCCAGCAGCCCAAGACAGGGGAGAGGGGCTAACTATGGCTACACCTTC. Translated, it gives CASSPRQGRGANYGYTF. The chain carries TRBV11-2 and TRBJ1-2, with TRBD1 matching over 8 bases. In germline, CDR1 is SGHAT, CDR2 FQNNGV. This CDR3 contains 17 residues. V lost 5 bases and J lost 0; bases outside the gene matches: 11.

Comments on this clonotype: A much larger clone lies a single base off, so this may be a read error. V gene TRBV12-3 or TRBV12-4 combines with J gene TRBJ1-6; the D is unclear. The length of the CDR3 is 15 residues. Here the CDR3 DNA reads TGTGCCAGCAGTCCTCGGGCATCCTATAATTCACCCCCCCACTTT. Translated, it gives CASSPRASYNSPPHF.